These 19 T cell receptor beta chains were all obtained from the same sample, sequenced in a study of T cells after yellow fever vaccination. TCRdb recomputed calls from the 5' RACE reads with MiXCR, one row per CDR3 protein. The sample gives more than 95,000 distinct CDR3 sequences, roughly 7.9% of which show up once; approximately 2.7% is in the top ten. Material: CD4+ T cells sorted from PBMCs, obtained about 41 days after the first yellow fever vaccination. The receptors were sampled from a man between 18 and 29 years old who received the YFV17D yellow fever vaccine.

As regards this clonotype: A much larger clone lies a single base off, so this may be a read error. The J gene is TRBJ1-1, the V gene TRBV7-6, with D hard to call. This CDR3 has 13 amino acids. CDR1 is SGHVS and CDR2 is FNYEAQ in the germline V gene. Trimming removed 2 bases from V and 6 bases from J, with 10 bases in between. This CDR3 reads CASSLQVVAEAFF. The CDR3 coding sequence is TGTGCCAGCAGCTTACAGGTTGTGGCTGAAGCTTTCTTT.

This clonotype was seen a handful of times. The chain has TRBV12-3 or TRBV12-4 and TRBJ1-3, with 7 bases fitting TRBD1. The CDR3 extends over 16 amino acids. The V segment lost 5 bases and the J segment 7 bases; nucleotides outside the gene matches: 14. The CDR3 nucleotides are TGTGCCAGCAGTATCCCCGGGACAGCCCAGAGGAACACCATATATTTT. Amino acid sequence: CASSIPGTAQRNTIYF.

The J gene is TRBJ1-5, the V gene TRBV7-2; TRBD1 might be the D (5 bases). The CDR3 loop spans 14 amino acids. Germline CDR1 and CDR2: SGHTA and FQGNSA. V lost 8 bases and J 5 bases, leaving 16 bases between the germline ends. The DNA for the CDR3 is TGTGCCAGCGCCCCCCAGGGAACCCATCAGCCCCAGCATTTT. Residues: CASAPQGTHQPQHF.

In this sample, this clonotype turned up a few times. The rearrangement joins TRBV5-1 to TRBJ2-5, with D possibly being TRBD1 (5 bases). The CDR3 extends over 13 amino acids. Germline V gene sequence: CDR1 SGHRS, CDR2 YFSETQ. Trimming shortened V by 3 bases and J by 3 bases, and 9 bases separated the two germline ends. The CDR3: CASSSPDKETQYF. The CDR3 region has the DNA TGCGCCAGCAGCTCACCGGACAAAGAGACCCAGTACTTC.

The DNA of the CDR3 is TGTGCCAGCAGCCAGGCTCCCATAGCGGGGGGGCTTCCCAATGAGCAGTTCTTC. This codes for CASSQAPIAGGLPNEQFF. The rearrangement uses TRBV3-1 and TRBJ2-1, with 11 bases identical to TRBD2. CDR3 length: 18 amino acids. V lost 3 bases and J lost 6; bases outside the gene matches: 13. The germline gives CDR1 LGHDT, CDR2 YNNKEL (reference sequence).

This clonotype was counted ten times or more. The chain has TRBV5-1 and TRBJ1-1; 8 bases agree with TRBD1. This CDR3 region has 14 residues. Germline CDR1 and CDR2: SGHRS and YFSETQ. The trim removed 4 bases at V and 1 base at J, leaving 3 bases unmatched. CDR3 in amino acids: CASSPGTGNTEAFF. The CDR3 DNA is TGCGCCAGCAGCCCCGGGACAGGGAACACTGAAGCTTTCTTT.

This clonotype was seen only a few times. The CDR3 DNA is TGTGCCAGCTCACCGCCTGGGACAGGGGTTGGCTCCTACGAGCAGTACGTC. It yields the protein CASSPPGTGVGSYEQYV. The chain combines TRBV18 with TRBJ2-7, with 10 nucleotides matching TRBD1. V was clipped by 3 bases and J by 0 bases; unmatched bases: 8. Germline loops: CDR1 KGHSH, CDR2 LQKENI. The CDR3 totals 17 residues.

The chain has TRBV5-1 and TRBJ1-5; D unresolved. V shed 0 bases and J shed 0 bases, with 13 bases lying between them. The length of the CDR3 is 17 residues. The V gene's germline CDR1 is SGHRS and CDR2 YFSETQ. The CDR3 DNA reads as TGCGCCAGCAGCTTGGCCCCGTCCGATTATAGCAATCAGCCCCAGCATTTT. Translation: CASSLAPSDYSNQPQHF.

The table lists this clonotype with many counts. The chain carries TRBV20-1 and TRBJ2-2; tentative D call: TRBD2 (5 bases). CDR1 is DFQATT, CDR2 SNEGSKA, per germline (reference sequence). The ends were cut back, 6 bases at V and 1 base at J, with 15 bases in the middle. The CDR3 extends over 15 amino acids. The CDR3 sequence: CSAPEPGRNTGELFF. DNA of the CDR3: TGCAGTGCCCCTGAACCGGGGAGGAACACCGGGGAGCTGTTTTTT.

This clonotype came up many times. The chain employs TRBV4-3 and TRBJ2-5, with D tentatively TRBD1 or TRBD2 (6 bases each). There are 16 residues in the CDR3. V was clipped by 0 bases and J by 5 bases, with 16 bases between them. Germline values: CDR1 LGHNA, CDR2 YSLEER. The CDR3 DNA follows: TGCGCCAGCAGCCAAGATCTCTCCGGGGGCCGGGAGACCCAGTACTTC. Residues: CASSQDLSGGRETQYF.

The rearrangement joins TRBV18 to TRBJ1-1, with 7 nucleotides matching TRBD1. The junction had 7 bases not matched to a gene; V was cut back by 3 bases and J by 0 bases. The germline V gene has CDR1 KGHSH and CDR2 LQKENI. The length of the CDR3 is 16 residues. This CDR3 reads CASSPGTVGVNTEAFF. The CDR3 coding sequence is TGTGCCAGCTCACCCGGGACAGTGGGGGTGAACACTGAAGCTTTCTTT.

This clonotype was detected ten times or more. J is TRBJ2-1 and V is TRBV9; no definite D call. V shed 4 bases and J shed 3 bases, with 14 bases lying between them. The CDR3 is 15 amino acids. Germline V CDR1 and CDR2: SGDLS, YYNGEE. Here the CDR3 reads CASSLGDSLYNEQFF. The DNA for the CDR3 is TGTGCCAGCAGCCTCGGTGATTCTCTCTACAATGAGCAGTTCTTC.

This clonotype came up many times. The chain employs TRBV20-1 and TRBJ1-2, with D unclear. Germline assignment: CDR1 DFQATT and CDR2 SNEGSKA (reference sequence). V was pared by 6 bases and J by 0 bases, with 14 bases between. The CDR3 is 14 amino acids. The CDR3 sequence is CSAPRREANYGYTF. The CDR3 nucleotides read TGCAGTGCACCTCGTAGGGAAGCTAACTATGGCTACACCTTC.

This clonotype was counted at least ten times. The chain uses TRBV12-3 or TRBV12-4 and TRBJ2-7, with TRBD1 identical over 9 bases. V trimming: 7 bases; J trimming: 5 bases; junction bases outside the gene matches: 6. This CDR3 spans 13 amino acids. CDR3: CASTYRGLNEQYF. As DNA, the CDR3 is TGTGCCAGCACTTACAGGGGGCTCAACGAGCAGTACTTC.

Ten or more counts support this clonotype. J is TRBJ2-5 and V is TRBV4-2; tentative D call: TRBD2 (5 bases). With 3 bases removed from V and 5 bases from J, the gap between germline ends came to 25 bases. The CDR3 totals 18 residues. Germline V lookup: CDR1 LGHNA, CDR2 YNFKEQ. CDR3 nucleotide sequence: TGTGCCAGCAGCCAGGAACCCATTGGGCCAGCATGGGAGGAGACCCAGTACTTC. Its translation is CASSQEPIGPAWEETQYF.

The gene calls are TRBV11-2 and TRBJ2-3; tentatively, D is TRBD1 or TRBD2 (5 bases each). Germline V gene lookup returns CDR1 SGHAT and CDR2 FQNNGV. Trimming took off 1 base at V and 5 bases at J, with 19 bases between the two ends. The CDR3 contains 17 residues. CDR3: CASSLGDPAGAIDTQYF. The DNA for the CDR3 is TGTGCCAGCAGCTTAGGGGACCCGGCCGGTGCCATAGATACGCAGTATTTT.

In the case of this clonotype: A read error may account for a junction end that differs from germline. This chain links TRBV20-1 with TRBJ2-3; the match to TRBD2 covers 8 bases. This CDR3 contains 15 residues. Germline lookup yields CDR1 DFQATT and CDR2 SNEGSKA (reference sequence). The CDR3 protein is CCARRKRGSTDTQYF. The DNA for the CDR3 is TGCTGTGCTAGAAGGAAGCGGGGGAGCACAGATACGCAGTATTTT.

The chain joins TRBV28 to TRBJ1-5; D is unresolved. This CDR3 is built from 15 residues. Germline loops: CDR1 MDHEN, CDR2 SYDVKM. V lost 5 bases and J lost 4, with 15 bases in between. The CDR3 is CASSPLLGPNQPQHF. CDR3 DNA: TGTGCCAGCAGTCCTCTCCTGGGCCCAAATCAGCCCCAGCATTTT.

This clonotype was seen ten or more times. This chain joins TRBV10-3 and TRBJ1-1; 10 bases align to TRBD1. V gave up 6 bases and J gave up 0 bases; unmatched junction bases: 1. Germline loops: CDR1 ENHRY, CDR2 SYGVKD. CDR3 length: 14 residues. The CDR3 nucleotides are TGTGCCATCAGGGGACAGGGGATGAACACTGAAGCTTTCTTT. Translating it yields CAIRGQGMNTEAFF.